This entry lists 30 T cell receptor beta chains sequenced from one sample in a study of shared clonotypes between healthy human individuals (dated by TCRdb to 2020 to 2021). Receptor amplification or capture employed the immunoSEQ multiplex PCR assay. Imported from immuneACCESS, the table was reduced by TCRdb to in-frame sequences with V and J called. These copies leave out some clones; in studies compared against another copy, an unresolved V gene accounts for under half, and the cause of the remainder is not known. For this sample there are roughly 2 million clones; 95% appear just once. The top ten hold more than 0.1% of the sample. The sequencing input was naive CD4+ T cells sorted from blood. The label giving this sample's cell subset or site can be read as: CD45RA+ positively selected. The origin of the receptors is a man younger than 30 in good health.

V and J are TRBV27 and TRBJ1-5, with D possibly being TRBD1 (6 bases). Trimming pared 1 base from V and 0 bases from J, leaving 13 bases between. This CDR3 is 17 amino acids long. Germline V gene sequence: CDR1 MNHEY, CDR2 SMNVEV (reference sequence). In DNA, the CDR3 is TGTGCCAGCAGTTTATTTGGTAGGGGGAGTAGCAATCAGCCCCAGCATTTT. Translated, it gives CASSLFGRGSSNQPQHF.

In regard to this clone: The sample contains more than one DNA sequence encoding this CDR3. The gene calls are TRBV6-1 and TRBJ2-7; TRBD1 matches 7 bases. Germline trimming cut 4 bases from V and 1 base from J; bases unmatched to any gene: 4. CDR3 length: 14 amino acids. Germline V gene lookup returns CDR1 MNHNS and CDR2 SASEGT. The CDR3 region is CASSATGTSYEQYF. In DNA form, the CDR3 reads TGTGCCAGCAGTGCGACAGGGACATCCTACGAGCAGTACTTC.

J is TRBJ1-5 and V is TRBV10-3; 7 bases match TRBD1. Germline V gene sequence: CDR1 ENHRY, CDR2 SYGVKD. V shed 6 bases, J shed 1 base, and the junction held 6 bases outside the gene matches. CDR3 length equals 15 residues. The CDR3: CAISTGTESNQPQHF. In DNA, the CDR3 is TGTGCCATCAGCACCGGGACAGAAAGCAATCAGCCCCAGCATTTT.

The rearrangement uses TRBV15 and TRBJ1-2, with TRBD1 as a possible D gene (6 bases). Trimming took 8 bases from V and 4 from J, leaving 14 bases between them. Germline CDR1 reads LNHNV; CDR2 reads YYDKDF (reference sequence). This CDR3 region has 13 residues. DNA for the CDR3: TGTGCCACCCGAGGAACAGGGATCTATGGCTACACCTTC. Amino acids: CATRGTGIYGYTF.

The V and J genes are TRBV5-1 and TRBJ1-4, with D perhaps TRBD1 (6 bases). Germline loops: CDR1 SGHRS, CDR2 YFSETQ. CDR3 length: 17 residues. V shed 1 base and J shed 0 bases, with 13 bases lying between them. CDR3 DNA sequence: TGCGCCAGCAGCTTGAGACGGCCAGGGGCAACTAATGAAAAACTGTTTTTT. Translation: CASSLRRPGATNEKLFF.

The table lists this clone with a count of one. The J gene is TRBJ2-5, the V gene TRBV19; a weak D match, TRBD2 (5 bases). Per the germline V gene, CDR1 is LNHDA and CDR2 is SQIVND (reference sequence). Trimming removed 3 bases from V and 3 bases from J, with 8 bases in between. The CDR3 is 13 amino acids. The CDR3 DNA is TGTGCCAGTAGTATCTTCGGGAAAGAGACCCAGTACTTC. It translates to CASSIFGKETQYF.

The V and J genes are TRBV30 and TRBJ2-3, with 7 bases lining up with TRBD2. Germline V CDR1 and CDR2: GTSNPN, SVGIG (reference sequence). With 4 bases clipped from V and 6 bases from J, the junction kept 22 bases outside the gene matches. This CDR3 has 18 residues. In DNA, the CDR3 is TGTGCCTGGAACCTGGGGAGGGCGCTAGCCGAAAAGGGGGATACGCAGTATTTT. Translation gives CAWNLGRALAEKGDTQYF. Supplemented by reference TRBV30 and TRBJ2-3, the full variable domain reads SQTIHQWPATLVQPVGSPLSLECTVEGTSNPNLYWYRQAAGRGLQLLFYSVGIGQISSEVPQNLSASRPQDRQFILSSKKLLLSDSGFYLCAWNLGRALAEKGDTQYFGPGTRLTVL.

This clone was seen only once. The chain links TRBV11-2 to TRBJ1-3, with no clear D. CDR1 and CDR2 (germline): SGHAT, FQNNGV. The CDR3 consists of 15 residues. With 3 bases removed from V and 0 bases from J, the gap between germline ends came to 9 bases. CDR3 amino acids: CASSLKQLSGNTIYF. CDR3 nucleotides: TGTGCCAGCAGCTTGAAACAGCTCTCTGGAAACACCATATATTTT. Variable domain in full (rest from reference TRBV11-2 and TRBJ1-3): EAGVAQSPRYKIIEKRQSVAFWCNPISGHATLYWYQQILGQGPKLLIQFQNNGVVDDSQLPKDRFSAERLKGVDSTLKIQPAKLEDSAVYLCASSLKQLSGNTIYFGEGSWLTVV.

A note on this clone: This specimen includes other DNA sequences encoding the same CDR3. The genes are TRBV7-3 and TRBJ2-2; D is ambiguous. The CDR3 extends over 13 amino acids. Germline V CDR1 and CDR2: SGHTA, FQGTGA. V lost 2 bases and J lost 4, with 5 bases in between. This CDR3 is CASSLGSTGELFF. The CDR3 nucleotides are TGTGCCAGCAGCTTAGGTAGCACCGGGGAGCTGTTTTTT.

CDR3 amino acids: CASSQVWGPYNEQFF. CDR3 nucleotides: TGCGCCAGCAGCCAAGTTTGGGGACCCTACAATGAGCAGTTCTTC. The rearrangement joins TRBV4-3 to TRBJ2-1; D may correspond to TRBD1 or TRBD2 (5 bases each). Germline lookup yields CDR1 LGHNA and CDR2 YSLEER. This CDR3 has 15 residues. Deletions cut 1 base from V and 2 bases from J, with 9 bases between.

The rearrangement joins TRBV7-8 to TRBJ2-7, with a tentative D call TRBD2 (5 bases). Trimming took off 5 bases at V and 3 bases at J, with 23 bases between the two ends. Germline CDR1 is SGHVS and CDR2 is FQNEAQ. The CDR3 length is 17 residues. The CDR3 region has the DNA TGTGCCAGCAGCCCTAGTTGGCCGAACGAGGGAGACTACGAGCAGTACTTC. It specifies CASSPSWPNEGDYEQYF.

The chain is built from TRBV7-2 and TRBJ2-2; possible D gene TRBD1, 5 bases. Germline-derived CDR1 and CDR2 are SGHTA and FQGNSA. With 1 base removed from V and 5 bases from J, the gap between germline ends came to 14 bases. This CDR3 is 16 amino acids long. The chain's CDR3 is CASSLEGSRGTGELFF. CDR3 nucleotides: TGTGCCAGCAGCTTAGAGGGGTCGAGAGGAACCGGGGAGCTGTTTTTT.

The chain has TRBV18 and TRBJ1-5; 9 bases match TRBD1. The CDR3 spans 16 residues. V was clipped by 2 bases and J by 0 bases; unmatched bases: 2. CDR1 and CDR2 (germline): KGHSH, LQKENI. The CDR3 nucleotides are TGTGCCAGCTCACCATGGGGACAGGGTAGCAATCAGCCCCAGCATTTT. Translating gives CASSPWGQGSNQPQHF.

The rearrangement uses TRBV6-5 and TRBJ2-5, with D perhaps TRBD2 (5 bases). Trimming pared 4 bases from V and 1 base from J, leaving 10 bases between. The CDR3 is 14 residues long. Looked up from germline, CDR1 is MNHEY and CDR2 is SVGAGI. The CDR3 DNA reads as TGTGCCAGCAGTTCTTGGACTCTCCAAGAGACCCAGTACTTC. Protein sequence: CASSSWTLQETQYF.

The chain couples TRBV27 to TRBJ1-2; D may be TRBD1 (6 bases). Germline CDR1 and CDR2: MNHEY and SMNVEV (reference sequence). V lost 5 bases and J lost 4, with 14 bases in between. This CDR3 has 14 residues. The CDR3 loop is CASSPIGQPYGYTF. The CDR3 nucleotides read TGTGCCAGCAGTCCAATAGGACAGCCCTATGGCTACACCTTC.

The CDR3 bases are TGCGCCAGCAGCTTGGAACTAGCGGGGGCTGTCTCTGGGGCCAACGTCCTGACTTTC. This codes for CASSLELAGAVSGANVLTF. The chain couples TRBV5-1 to TRBJ2-6, with TRBD2 matching over 11 bases. Germline CDR1 is SGHRS and CDR2 is YFSETQ. The CDR3 runs to 19 residues. Unmatched junction bases numbered 5, after V lost 0 bases and J lost 0 bases.

This rearrangement joins TRBV5-1 to TRBJ1-4; TRBD1 is a possible D gene (6 bases). V lost 0 bases, J lost 3 bases, and 12 bases lay in between. Germline values: CDR1 SGHRS, CDR2 YFSETQ. CDR3 size: 16 residues. CDR3: CASSLAVRGPNEKLFF. DNA for the CDR3: TGCGCCAGCAGCTTGGCCGTCAGGGGACCTAATGAAAAACTGTTTTTT. Full variable domain (outside the CDR3, taken from reference TRBV5-1 and TRBJ1-4): KAGVTQTPRYLIKTRGQQVTLSCSPISGHRSVSWYQQTPGQGLQFLFEYFSETQRNKGNFPGRFSGRQFSNSRSEMNVSTLELGDSALYLCASSLAVRGPNEKLFFGSGTQLSVL.

CDR3 sequence reads: CAYDRNDSPLHF. The CDR3 DNA sequence: TGTGCCTATGACAGGAATGATTCACCCCTCCACTTT. The chain uses TRBV30 and TRBJ1-6; possibly TRBD1 for D (6 bases). The CDR3 consists of 12 residues. CDR1 is GTSNPN and CDR2 is SVGIG in the germline V gene (reference sequence). Trimming pared 7 bases from V and 8 bases from J, leaving 12 bases between.

J is TRBJ1-3 and V is TRBV4-3, with TRBD1 matching over 8 bases. The V segment lost 4 bases and the J segment 2 bases; nucleotides outside the gene matches: 7. The length of the CDR3 is 16 residues. Germline-derived CDR1 and CDR2 are LGHNA and YSLEER. DNA for the CDR3: TGCGCCAGCAGCCCTCTGACAGGGGCTACTGGAAACACCATATATTTT. The encoded protein is CASSPLTGATGNTIYF.

Here the CDR3 reads CAISNGQDNSPLHF. The CDR3, as DNA: TGTGCCATCAGTAATGGACAGGACAATTCACCCCTCCACTTT. The V gene is TRBV10-3, the J gene TRBJ1-6, with TRBD1 matching over 7 bases. Per the germline V gene, CDR1 is ENHRY and CDR2 is SYGVKD. CDR3 length: 14 amino acids. The trim removed 5 bases at V and 7 bases at J, leaving 5 bases unmatched.

The chain's CDR3 is CASSVVGTPSKNIQYF. The CDR3 DNA sequence: TGTGCCAGCAGCGTAGTCGGGACCCCGAGCAAAAACATTCAGTACTTC. V is TRBV9 and J is TRBJ2-4; D could derive from TRBD1 or TRBD2 (5 bases each). With 0 bases removed from V and 3 bases from J, the gap between germline ends came to 13 bases. Germline V gene sequence: CDR1 SGDLS, CDR2 YYNGEE. The CDR3 spans 16 residues.

This chain uses TRBV4-3 with TRBJ1-2; TRBD1 aligns across 9 bases. The CDR3 has 14 amino acids. The J segment lost 8 bases and the V segment lost 3 bases, leaving 7 bases of the junction unmatched. Germline CDR1 and CDR2: LGHNA and YSLEER. The CDR3 region has the DNA TGCGCCAGCAGCCAGGCCGGGACAGGGAGAGGCTACACCTTC. This translates into CASSQAGTGRGYTF.

Here the CDR3 DNA reads TGTGCCAGCAGCCGGGACAGAGAGCAGTACTTC. It codes for CASSRDREQYF. This chain joins TRBV13 and TRBJ2-7, with 7 bases that match TRBD1. Unmatched junction bases numbered 2, after V lost 5 bases and J lost 7 bases. The CDR3 is made up of 11 amino acids. Germline assignment: CDR1 PRHDT and CDR2 FYEKMQ (reference sequence).

V and J are TRBV20-1 and TRBJ1-2; no firm D call. The V gene's germline CDR1 is DFQATT and CDR2 SNEGSKA (reference sequence). The CDR3 is 11 amino acids. Trimming removed 5 bases at V and 8 bases at J, with 12 bases between. This CDR3 reads CSAGRPEGYTF. The CDR3 DNA reads TGCAGTGCTGGAAGGCCGGAAGGCTACACCTTC.

The chain employs TRBV5-3 and TRBJ2-5, with unresolved D. TRBV5-3 is noted as an ORF with a role that remains uncertain. V was cut by 5 bases and J by 4 bases, with 18 bases left in between. This CDR3 has 15 residues. The CDR3 loop is CARSRRTRWSETQYF. The DNA for the CDR3 is TGTGCCAGAAGTCGAAGGACGCGGTGGTCAGAGACCCAGTACTTC.

J is TRBJ1-2 and V is TRBV5-1; TRBD1 agrees at 7 bases. CDR3 length equals 15 residues. Germline V gives CDR1 SGHRS, CDR2 YFSETQ. V shed 4 bases, J shed 8 bases, and the junction held 14 bases outside the gene matches. CDR3 protein: CASSLTGGGAGGYTF. In DNA, the CDR3 is TGCGCCAGCAGCCTAACTGGAGGGGGCGCGGGAGGCTACACCTTC.

There are a few counts of this clone. Different DNA sequences within this sample yield the same CDR3. V usage is TRBV11-2 and J usage is TRBJ2-3, with D possibly TRBD1 on 5 matching bases. Trimming removed 0 bases from V and 1 base from J, with 5 bases in between. The CDR3 runs 14 residues. Germline CDR1 reads SGHAT; CDR2 reads FQNNGV. CDR3 loop: CASSLEGRTDTQYF. The CDR3 DNA sequence: TGTGCCAGCAGCTTAGAGGGGCGCACAGATACGCAGTATTTT.

V gene TRBV6-5 combines with J gene TRBJ1-1; D might be TRBD1 (6 bases). CDR3 size: 13 residues. The V gene's germline CDR1 is MNHEY and CDR2 SVGAGI. The ends were cut back, 0 bases at V and 8 bases at J, with 10 bases in the middle. The CDR3 sequence is CASSYSTGGEAFF. DNA of the CDR3: TGTGCCAGCAGTTACTCGACGGGGGGCGAAGCTTTCTTT.

The chain is built from TRBV7-9 and TRBJ1-3; tentative D call: TRBD1 (5 bases). The CDR3 loop spans 16 amino acids. CDR1 SEHNR and CDR2 FQNEAQ come from the germline V gene (reference sequence). With 0 bases removed from V and 3 bases from J, the gap between germline ends came to 12 bases. The CDR3 spells CASSLASGGGGNTIYF. CDR3 nucleotide sequence: TGTGCCAGCAGCTTAGCGTCTGGGGGAGGTGGAAACACCATATATTTT.

This clone has a single count. V is TRBV5-1 and J is TRBJ1-5, with 9 bases matching TRBD1. The CDR3 has 14 amino acids. Germline V gene lookup returns CDR1 SGHRS and CDR2 YFSETQ. V lost 3 bases and J lost 7; bases outside the gene matches: 5. CDR3 amino acids: CASSWGQGGQPQHF. CDR3 sequence (DNA): TGCGCCAGCAGCTGGGGACAGGGAGGACAGCCCCAGCATTTT.